This TCR beta chain was identified in a study of CD8+CD57+ T cells in acquired aplastic anemia. General study findings and limits: About 28 sequences, all CD8+ CDR3, were shared between patients and controls.

CDR3 and TCR beta VDJ profiling relied on genomic DNA as the template. Via MiXCR, TCRdb re-called the reads, giving one row per CDR3 protein. The sample contains some 200,000 distinct CDR3 sequences, approximately 60% of which appear only once. In its sample, this clonotype was seen many times. Antigen: not known. The germline gene is not matched at one end of the junction; a read error may be the cause. The CDR3 sequence is 13 residues long. The rearrangement joins TRBV12-3 or TRBV12-4 to TRBJ2-1; 7 positions agree with TRBD2. The source material was sorted CD4+, CD8+, or CD8+CD57+ T cells (not recorded which) from PBMCs. This receptor was identified in a human donor in good health. The CDR3 DNA follows: TGTGCCAGCAGCTTAGCGGGTTTGAATGAGCAGTTCTTC. Translation gives CASSLAGLNEQFF.